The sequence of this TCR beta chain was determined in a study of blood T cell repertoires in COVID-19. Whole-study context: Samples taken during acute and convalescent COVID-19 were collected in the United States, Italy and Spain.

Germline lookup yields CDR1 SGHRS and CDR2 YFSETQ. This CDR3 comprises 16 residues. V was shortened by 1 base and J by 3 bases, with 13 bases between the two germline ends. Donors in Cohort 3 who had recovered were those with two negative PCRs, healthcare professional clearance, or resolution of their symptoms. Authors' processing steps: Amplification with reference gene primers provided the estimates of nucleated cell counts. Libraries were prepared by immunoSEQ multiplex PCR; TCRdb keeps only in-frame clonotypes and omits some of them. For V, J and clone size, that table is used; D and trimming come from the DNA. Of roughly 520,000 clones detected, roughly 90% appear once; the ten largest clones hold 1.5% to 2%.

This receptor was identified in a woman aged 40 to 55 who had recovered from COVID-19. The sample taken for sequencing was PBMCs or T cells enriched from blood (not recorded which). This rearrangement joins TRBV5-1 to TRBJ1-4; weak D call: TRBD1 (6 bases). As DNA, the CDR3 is TGCGCCAGCAGCTTGACAGGGAGTGAGGCTAATGAAAAACTGTTTTTT. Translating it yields CASSLTGSEANEKLFF.